This T cell receptor (beta chain) is drawn from a study of T cell responses to AZD1222 COVID-19 vaccine. Study-wide results and caveats: Compared with day 0, the breadth and depth of the Spike-specific TCR repertoire rose significantly after two doses of AZD1222. Clonal diversity was possibly underestimated; the donors were predominantly white British and more often female. Just a handful of people given AZD1222 tested seropositive at baseline.

Looked up from germline, CDR1 is SGHRS and CDR2 is YFSETQ. The CDR3 has 13 residues. Trimming stripped 0 bases from V and 3 bases from J, with 7 bases between. Notes on this clone: The antigen is undetermined.

Profiled with immunoSEQ multiplex PCR; TCRdb holds only in-frame clones, not every one. The profile shows about 88,000 clones, under 95% of them singletons. Source: peripheral blood, taken on day 0 of AZD1222 vaccination. The receptor was derived from an adult in good health. The chain uses TRBV5-1 and TRBJ2-7; the D gene could be TRBD1 or TRBD2 (5 bases each). CDR3 in amino acids: CASSLVGDYEQYF. The CDR3 region has the DNA TGCGCCAGCAGCTTGGTGGGGGACTACGAGCAGTACTTC.